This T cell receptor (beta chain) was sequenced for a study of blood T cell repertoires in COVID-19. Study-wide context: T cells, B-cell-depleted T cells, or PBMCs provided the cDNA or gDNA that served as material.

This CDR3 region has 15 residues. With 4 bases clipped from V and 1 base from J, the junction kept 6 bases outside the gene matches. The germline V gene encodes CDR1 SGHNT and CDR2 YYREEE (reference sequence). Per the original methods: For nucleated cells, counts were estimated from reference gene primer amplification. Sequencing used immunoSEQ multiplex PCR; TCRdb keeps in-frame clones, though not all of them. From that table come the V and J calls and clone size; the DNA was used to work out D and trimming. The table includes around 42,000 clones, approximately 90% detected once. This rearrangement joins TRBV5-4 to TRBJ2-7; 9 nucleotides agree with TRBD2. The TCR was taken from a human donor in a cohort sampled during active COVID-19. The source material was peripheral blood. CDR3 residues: CASSRGTSSSYEQYF. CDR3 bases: TGTGCCAGCAGCCGGGGGACTAGCAGTTCCTACGAGCAGTACTTC.